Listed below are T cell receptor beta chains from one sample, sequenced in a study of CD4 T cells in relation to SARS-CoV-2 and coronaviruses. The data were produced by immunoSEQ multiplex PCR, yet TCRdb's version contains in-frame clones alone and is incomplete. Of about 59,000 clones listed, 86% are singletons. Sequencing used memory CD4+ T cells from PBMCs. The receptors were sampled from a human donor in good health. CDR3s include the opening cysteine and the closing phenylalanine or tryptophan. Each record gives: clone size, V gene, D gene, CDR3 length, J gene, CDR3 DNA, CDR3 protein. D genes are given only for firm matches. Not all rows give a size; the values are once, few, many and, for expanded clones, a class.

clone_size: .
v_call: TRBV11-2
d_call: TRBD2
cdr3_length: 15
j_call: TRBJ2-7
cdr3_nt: TGTGCCAGCAGCTCGAGGACTAGCGGGATCCACGAGCAGTACTTC
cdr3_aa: CASSSRTSGIHEQYF

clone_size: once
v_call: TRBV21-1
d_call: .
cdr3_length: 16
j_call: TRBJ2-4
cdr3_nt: TGTGCCAGCAGCAAAGACGGAACAGTAGCCAAAAACATTCAGTACTTC
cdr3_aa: CASSKDGTVAKNIQYF

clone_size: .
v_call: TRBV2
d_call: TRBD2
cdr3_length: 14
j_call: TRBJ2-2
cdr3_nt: TGTGCCAGCAGTGAAAGATGGGGGGGCGGGGAGCTGTTTTTT
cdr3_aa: CASSERWGGGELFF

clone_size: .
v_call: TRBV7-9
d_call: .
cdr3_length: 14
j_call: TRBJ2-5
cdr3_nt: TGTGCCATCCAGGACCGGGGCCAACAAGAGACCCAGTACTTC
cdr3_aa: CAIQDRGQQETQYF

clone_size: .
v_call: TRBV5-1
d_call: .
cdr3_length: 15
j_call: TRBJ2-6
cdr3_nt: TGCGCCAGCAGCCCCGGGCAAACCGGGGCCAACGTCCTGACTTTC
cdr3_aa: CASSPGQTGANVLTF

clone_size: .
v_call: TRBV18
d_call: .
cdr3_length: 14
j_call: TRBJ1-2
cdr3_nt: TGTGCCAGCTCACCACCGGGACGGAACTATGGCTACACCTTC
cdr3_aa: CASSPPGRNYGYTF

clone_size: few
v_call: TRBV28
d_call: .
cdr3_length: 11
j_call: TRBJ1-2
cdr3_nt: TGTGCCTCGGGGGGCAGAGAAGGCTACACCTTC
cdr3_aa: CASGGREGYTF

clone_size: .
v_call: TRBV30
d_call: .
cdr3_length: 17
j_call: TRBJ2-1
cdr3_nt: TGTGCCTGGAGTGTAGGATGGCTAGCGAAAAGTAGCGATGAGCAGTTCTTC
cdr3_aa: CAWSVGWLAKSSDEQFF

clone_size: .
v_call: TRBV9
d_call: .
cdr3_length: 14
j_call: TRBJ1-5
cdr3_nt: TGTGCCAGCAGCAGTCTATCGGGAGGTCAGCCCCAGCATTTT
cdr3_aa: CASSSLSGGQPQHF

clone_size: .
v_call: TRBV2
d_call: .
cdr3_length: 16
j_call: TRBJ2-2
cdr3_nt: TGTGCCAGCAGTGAAGAGGGTCCGGGTTTAACCGGGGAGCTGTTTTTT
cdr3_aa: CASSEEGPGLTGELFF

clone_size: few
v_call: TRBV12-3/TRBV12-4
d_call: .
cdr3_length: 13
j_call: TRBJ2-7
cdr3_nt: TGTGCCAGCAGTTCCCTGAACCGCTACGAGCAGTACTTC
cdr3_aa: CASSSLNRYEQYF

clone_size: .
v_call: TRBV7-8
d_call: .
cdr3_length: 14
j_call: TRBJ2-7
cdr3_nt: TGTGCCAGCAGCTTACGGCGTCCGGGTTACGAGCAGTACTTC
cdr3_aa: CASSLRRPGYEQYF

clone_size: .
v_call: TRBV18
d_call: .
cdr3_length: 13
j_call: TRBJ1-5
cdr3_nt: TGTGCCAGCTCACCAGGGACCAATCAGCCCCAGCATTTT
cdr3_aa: CASSPGTNQPQHF

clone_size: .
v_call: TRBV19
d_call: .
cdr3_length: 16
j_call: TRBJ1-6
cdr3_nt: TGTGCCAGTAGCCCTGCGACAAGCTCCTATAATTCACCCCTCCACTTT
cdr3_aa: CASSPATSSYNSPLHF

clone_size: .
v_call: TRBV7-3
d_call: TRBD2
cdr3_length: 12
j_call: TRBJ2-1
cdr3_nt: TGTGCCAGCCGGGGGAGGGCCCCTGAGCAGTTCTTC
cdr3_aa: CASRGRAPEQFF

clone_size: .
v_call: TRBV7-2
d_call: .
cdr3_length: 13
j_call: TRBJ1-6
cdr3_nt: TGTGCCAGCAGCTTACCCGGGAATTCACCCCTCCACTTT
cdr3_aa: CASSLPGNSPLHF

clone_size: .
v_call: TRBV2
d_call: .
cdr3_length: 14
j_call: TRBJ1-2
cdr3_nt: TGTGCCAGCAGTGAGGATAGGGGTAACTATGGCTACACCTTC
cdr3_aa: CASSEDRGNYGYTF

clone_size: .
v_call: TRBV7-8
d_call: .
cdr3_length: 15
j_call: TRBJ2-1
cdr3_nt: TGTGCCAGCGCCGCCGGCCGTACCTTCCAATCTGAGCAGTTCTTC
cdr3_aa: CASAAGRTFQSEQFF

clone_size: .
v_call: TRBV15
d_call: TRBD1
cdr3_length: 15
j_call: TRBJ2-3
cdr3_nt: TGTGCCACCAGTAGAGATACGGGGACAGCAGATACGCAGTATTTT
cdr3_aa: CATSRDTGTADTQYF

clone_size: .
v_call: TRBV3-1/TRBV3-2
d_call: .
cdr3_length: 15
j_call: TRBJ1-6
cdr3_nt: TGTGCCAGCAGCCAAGGGGCAGGGGTTAATTCACCCCTCCACTTT
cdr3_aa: CASSQGAGVNSPLHF

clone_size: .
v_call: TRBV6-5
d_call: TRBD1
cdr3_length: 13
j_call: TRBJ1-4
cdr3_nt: TGTGCCAGTACCGGGACAGTTAATGAAAAACTGTTTTTT
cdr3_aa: CASTGTVNEKLFF

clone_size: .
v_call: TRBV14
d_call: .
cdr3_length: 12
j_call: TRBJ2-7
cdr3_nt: TGTGCCAGCAGCCAAGATGCGTACGAGCAGTACTTC
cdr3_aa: CASSQDAYEQYF

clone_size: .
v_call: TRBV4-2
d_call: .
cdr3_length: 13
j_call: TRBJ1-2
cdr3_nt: TGTGCCAGCAGCCAAGGTGAACCCAGTGGCTACACCTTC
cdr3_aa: CASSQGEPSGYTF

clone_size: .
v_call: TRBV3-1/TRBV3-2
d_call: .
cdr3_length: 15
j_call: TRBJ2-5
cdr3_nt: TGTGCCAGCAGCCAAGATTTAGGTGCCCCACAGACCCAGTACTTC
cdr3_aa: CASSQDLGAPQTQYF

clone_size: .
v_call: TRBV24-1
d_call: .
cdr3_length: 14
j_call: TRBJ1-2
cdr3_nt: TGTGCCACCAGTGATTTGTTCAGAAACTATGGCTACACCTTC
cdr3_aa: CATSDLFRNYGYTF

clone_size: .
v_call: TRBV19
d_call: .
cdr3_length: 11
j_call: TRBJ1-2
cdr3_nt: TGTGCCAGTAGTATTGGGTATGGCTACACCTTC
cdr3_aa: CASSIGYGYTF

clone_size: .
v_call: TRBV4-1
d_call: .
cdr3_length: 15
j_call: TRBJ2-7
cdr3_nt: TGCGCCAGCAGCCAAGGTCCGAGGGGCCCAGACGAGCAGTACTTC
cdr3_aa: CASSQGPRGPDEQYF

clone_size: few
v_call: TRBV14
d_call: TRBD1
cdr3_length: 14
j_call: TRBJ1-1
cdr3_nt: TGTGCCAGCAGCCGGGACAGGGTTCGGTATGAAGCTTTCTTT
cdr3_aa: CASSRDRVRYEAFF

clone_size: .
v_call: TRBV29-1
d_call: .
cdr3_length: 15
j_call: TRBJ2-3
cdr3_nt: TGCAGCGTTAGTCGTTTAAGGCTAGGCACAGATACGCAGTATTTT
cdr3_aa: CSVSRLRLGTDTQYF

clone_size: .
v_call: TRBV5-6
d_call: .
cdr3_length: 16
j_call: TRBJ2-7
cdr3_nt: TGTGCCAGCAGCTTGGCCGGTAGCGGATGGTCCTACGAGCAGTACTTC
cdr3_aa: CASSLAGSGWSYEQYF

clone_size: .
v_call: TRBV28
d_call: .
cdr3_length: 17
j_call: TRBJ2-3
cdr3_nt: TGTGCCAGCAGTTTAGACGCCGGGGACATTGGGGGAGATACGCAGTATTTT
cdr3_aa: CASSLDAGDIGGDTQYF

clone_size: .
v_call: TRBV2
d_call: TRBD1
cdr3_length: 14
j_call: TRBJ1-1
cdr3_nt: TGTGCCAGCAGTTGGGACAGGGTGAACACTGAAGCTTTCTTT
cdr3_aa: CASSWDRVNTEAFF

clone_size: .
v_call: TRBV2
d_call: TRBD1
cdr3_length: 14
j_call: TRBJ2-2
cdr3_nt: TGTGCCAGCAGTCCCGACAGGGCCACCGGGGAGCTGTTTTTT
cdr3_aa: CASSPDRATGELFF

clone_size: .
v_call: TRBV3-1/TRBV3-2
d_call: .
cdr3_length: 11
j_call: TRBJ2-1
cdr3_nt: TGTGCCAGCAGTCGGGCCGGGACGAAGTTCTTC
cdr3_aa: CASSRAGTKFF

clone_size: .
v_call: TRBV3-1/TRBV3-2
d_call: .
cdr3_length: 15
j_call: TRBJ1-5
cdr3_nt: TGTGCCAGCAGCCAAGATTCCCGCAGGGTTCAGCCCCAGCATTTT
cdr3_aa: CASSQDSRRVQPQHF

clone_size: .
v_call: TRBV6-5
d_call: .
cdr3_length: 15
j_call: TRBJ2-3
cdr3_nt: TGTGCCAGCAAGAAAGCGGAGGCTAGCACAGATACGCAGTATTTT
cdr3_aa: CASKKAEASTDTQYF

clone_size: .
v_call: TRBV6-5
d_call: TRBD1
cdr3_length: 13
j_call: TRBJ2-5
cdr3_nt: TGTGCCAGCAGCTGGACAGGAAGGGAGACCCAGTACTTC
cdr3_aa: CASSWTGRETQYF

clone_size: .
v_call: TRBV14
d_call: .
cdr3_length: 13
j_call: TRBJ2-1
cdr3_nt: TGTGCCAGCAGCCAGAACAGGAACAATGAGCAGTTCTTC
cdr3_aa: CASSQNRNNEQFF

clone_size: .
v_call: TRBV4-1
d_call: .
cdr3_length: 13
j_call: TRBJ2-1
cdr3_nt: TGCGCCAGCAGCCAAGTAAGGGGGTATGAGCAGTTCTTC
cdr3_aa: CASSQVRGYEQFF

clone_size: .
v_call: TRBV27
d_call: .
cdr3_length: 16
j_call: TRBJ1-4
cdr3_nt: TGTGCCAGCAGTTCCACTTTACGGCCCCCTAATGAAAAACTGTTTTTT
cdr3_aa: CASSSTLRPPNEKLFF

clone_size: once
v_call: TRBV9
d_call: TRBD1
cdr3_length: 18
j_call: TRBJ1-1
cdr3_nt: TGTGCCAGCAGCGCCCGAGGGGGGACAGGGGAGGGGAACACTGAAGCTTTCTTT
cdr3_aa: CASSARGGTGEGNTEAFF

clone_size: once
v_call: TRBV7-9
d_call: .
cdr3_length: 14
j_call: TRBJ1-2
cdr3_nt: TGTGCCAGCAGCATGGACACCTCGACGGGCGGCTACACCTTC
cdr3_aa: CASSMDTSTGGYTF

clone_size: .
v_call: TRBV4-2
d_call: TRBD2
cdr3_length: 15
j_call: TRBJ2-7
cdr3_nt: TGTGCCAGCAGCCAAGACGGGACTAGCGGGGACGAGCAGTACTTC
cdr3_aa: CASSQDGTSGDEQYF

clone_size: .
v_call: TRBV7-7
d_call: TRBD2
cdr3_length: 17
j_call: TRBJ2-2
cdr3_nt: TGTGCCAGCAGCTTAACTAGCGGGAGTTTGAACACCGGGGAGCTGTTTTTT
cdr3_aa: CASSLTSGSLNTGELFF

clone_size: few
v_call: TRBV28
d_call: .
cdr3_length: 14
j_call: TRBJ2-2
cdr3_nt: TGTGCCAGCCTAAGGGGGGGGGACACCGGGGAGCTGTTTTTT
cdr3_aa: CASLRGGDTGELFF